This T cell receptor (beta chain) was observed in a study of T cells in Graves' hyperthyroidism and ophthalmopathy. Across the study: Blood was drawn when the patient was first diagnosed and still untreated.

It was RNA transcripts that yielded the amplified TCR beta CDR3 regions. The HTBI set primed first-round TCR CDR3 RT-PCR. TCRdb ran MiXCR on the multiplex PCR reads and lists one entry per CDR3 protein. The table includes more than 650,000 distinct CDR3 sequences, 12% to 15% detected once. This clonotype was observed at least ten times. The CDR3 is 16 amino acids. Germline V gene sequence: CDR1 DFQATT, CDR2 SNEGSKA (reference sequence). V gave up 1 base and J gave up 2 bases; unmatched junction bases: 7. Each patient was aged 18 to 65 and had newly diagnosed hyperthyroidism of under 2 months' duration. PBMCs were obtained from over 8.5 ml fresh peripheral blood.

Material for sequencing was blood. The source is a woman aged 18 to 35 with Graves' hyperthyroidism. This chain links TRBV20-1 with TRBJ2-5; 10 nucleotides align to TRBD2. The CDR3 here is CSARAPAGGWQETQYF. For the CDR3, the DNA is TGCAGTGCTAGAGCCCCAGCGGGAGGGTGGCAAGAGACCCAGTACTTC.